This entry describes one T cell receptor beta chain. Its specificity is unknown. Assay used: immunoSEQ multiplex PCR; TCRdb lists only in-frame clones, some missing. The sample consists of around 90,000 clones, 79% of them appearing once. The source of the sample is a study of glioma-infiltrating T cells after dendritic cell vaccination. Findings of the study overall: Patients with more pretreatment TILs had longer time to progression and survival.

V shed 3 bases, J shed 7 bases, and the junction held 4 bases outside the gene matches. This CDR3 comprises 14 residues. Germline V lookup: CDR1 LNHDA, CDR2 SQIVND (reference sequence). Selection required adequate fresh-frozen tumor tissue plus more than two years' survival data. The chain is built from TRBV19 and TRBJ1-4; the match to TRBD1 covers 8 bases. Sequenced here: blood, sampled before dendritic cell vaccination. The source is a human donor with glioblastoma. CDR3 in amino acids: CASSIQGAGEKLFF. CDR3 bases: TGTGCCAGTAGTATCCAGGGGGCCGGTGAAAAACTGTTTTTT.